A single TCR beta chain is shown here with its context. The CDR3 loop spans 14 amino acids. Trimming left V 3 bases short and J 1 base short, with 7 bases between. Germline CDR1 is LNHDA and CDR2 is SQIVND (reference sequence). The source of the sample is a study of blood T cell repertoires in COVID-19. About the research overall: Samples representing acute and convalescent COVID-19 were sourced from the United States, Italy and Spain.

The table came from immunoSEQ multiplex PCR; TCRdb's copy has only in-frame clones and leaves some out. The sample carries about 42,000 clones, nearly 90% recorded once. The sequence was collected from a man between 45 and 60 years old with active COVID-19. The sample was peripheral blood. The chain has TRBV19 and TRBJ2-4; D possibly corresponds to TRBD2 (6 bases). The CDR3 DNA reads TGTGCCAGTAGTATCCTAGCGGCCAAAAACATTCAGTACTTC. Translation gives CASSILAAKNIQYF.